This T cell receptor beta chain was identified during a study of siplizumab effects on memory and regulatory T cells. Clones were sequenced by immunoSEQ multiplex PCR, and TCRdb holds only the in-frame ones, with some missing. The sample contains roughly 100,000 clones, 93% of which appear only once. General study results and limits: Unstimulated subsets accounted for the mapping of only a minor share of the clones that were alloreactive.

Losses at the gene ends were 5 bases for V and 0 bases for J; bases not matched to a gene: 6. Per germline, CDR1 SGHVS and CDR2 FNYEAQ. The CDR3 loop spans 18 amino acids. This clone occurred once. Its antigen is unidentified. Sequencing used CD8+ T cells sorted from blood. This receptor was taken from a human donor in good health. The chain employs TRBV7-6 and TRBJ2-2; 13 bases align to TRBD2. Written as DNA, the CDR3 is TGTGCCAGCAGCATTGGGACTAGCGGGACGGCGAACACCGGGGAGCTGTTTTTT. Protein sequence: CASSIGTSGTANTGELFF.